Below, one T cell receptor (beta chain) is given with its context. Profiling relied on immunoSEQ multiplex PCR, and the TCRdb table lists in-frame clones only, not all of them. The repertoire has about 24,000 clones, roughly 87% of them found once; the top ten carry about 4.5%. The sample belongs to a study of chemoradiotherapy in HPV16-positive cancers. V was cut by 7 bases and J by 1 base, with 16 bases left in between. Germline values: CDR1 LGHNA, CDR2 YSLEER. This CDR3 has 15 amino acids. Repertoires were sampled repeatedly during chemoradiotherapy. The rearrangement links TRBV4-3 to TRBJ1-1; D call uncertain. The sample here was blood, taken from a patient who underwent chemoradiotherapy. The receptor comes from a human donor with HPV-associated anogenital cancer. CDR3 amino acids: CASTYESGGNTEAFF. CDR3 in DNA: TGCGCCAGCACTTACGAGAGTGGAGGGAACACTGAAGCTTTCTTT.